The rows below give T cell receptor beta chains drawn from one sample of a study of cytomegalovirus exposure and HLA in healthy donors. This table comes from immunoSEQ multiplex PCR, and its TCRdb copy is limited to in-frame clones, with some not included. The sample carries a few hundred thousand clones, 65% to 85% recorded once. The source material was PBMCs. The receptor set was obtained from a man aged 30-40 years in good health and CMV-seronegative. Each CDR3 is given with its conserved first and last residue. A D gene is named only where the DNA matches it firmly. Size is stated for part of the rows, as once, few or many counts, or as a class when the clone is expanded.

D	V	size	J	CDR3	DNA
NA	TRBV5-5	NA	TRBJ2-3	CASSSLHDTQYF	TGTGCCAGCAGTAGCCTCCACGATACGCAGTATTTT
NA	TRBV7-2	NA	TRBJ1-3	CASSLAVGLSGNTIYF	TGTGCCAGCAGCTTAGCTGTTGGGCTCTCTGGAAACACCATATATTTT
NA	TRBV6-6	NA	TRBJ1-3	CASSYDGQEDTIYF	TGTGCCAGCAGTTATGACGGCCAGGAGGACACCATATATTTT
TRBD1	TRBV6-5	few	TRBJ2-7	CASNRDRNSYEQYF	TGTGCCAGCAACCGGGACAGGAACTCCTACGAGCAGTACTTC
NA	TRBV11-2	NA	TRBJ2-3	CASSLLPHRADTQYF	TGTGCCAGCAGCTTACTCCCACACCGGGCAGATACGCAGTATTTT
TRBD1	TRBV30	few	TRBJ1-2	CAWSVTGQAYGYTF	TGTGCCTGGAGTGTTACGGGACAGGCCTATGGCTACACCTTC
NA	TRBV19	NA	TRBJ1-2	CASSIDHQVGDGYTF	TGTGCCAGTAGTATAGATCACCAGGTCGGCGATGGCTACACCTTC
TRBD1	TRBV23-1	NA	TRBJ2-7	CASSQRRQGYEQYF	TGCGCCAGCAGTCAGCGACGACAGGGCTACGAGCAGTACTTC
NA	TRBV27	NA	TRBJ2-1	CASSPTGSREQFF	TGTGCCAGCAGTCCAACAGGGTCACGAGAGCAGTTCTTC
NA	TRBV5-1	NA	TRBJ1-2	CASSIGGEGYTF	TGCGCCAGCAGCATCGGAGGAGAAGGCTACACCTTC
TRBD2	TRBV5-1	NA	TRBJ2-5	CASSLIAGVQETQYF	TGCGCCAGCAGCTTGATAGCGGGGGTCCAAGAGACCCAGTACTTC
NA	TRBV4-1	NA	TRBJ1-1	CASSQGFRVSEAFF	TGCGCCAGCAGCCAAGGGTTCAGGGTCTCGGAAGCTTTCTTT
TRBD2	TRBV18	NA	TRBJ2-5	CASSPPGLAALRETQYF	TGTGCCAGCTCACCCCCGGGACTAGCGGCTCTTAGAGAGACCCAGTACTTC
NA	TRBV5-8	NA	TRBJ1-5	CASSLVRGGSQPQHF	TGTGCCAGCAGCTTGGTACGCGGGGGGAGTCAGCCCCAGCATTTT
NA	TRBV5-1	few	TRBJ2-6	CASTHAGSLTPGANVLTF	TGCGCCAGCACCCACGCGGGGTCCCTTACCCCTGGGGCCAACGTCCTGACTTTC
TRBD2	TRBV4-1	NA	TRBJ2-5	CASSPLAGGQGTQYF	TGCGCCAGCAGCCCGCTAGCGGGGGGGCAGGGGACCCAGTACTTC
TRBD1	TRBV19	NA	TRBJ2-5	CASSLLQGARETQYF	TGTGCCAGTAGTTTATTACAGGGGGCCCGGGAGACCCAGTACTTC
TRBD1	TRBV7-9	NA	TRBJ2-7	CAGSPTGGNEQYF	TGTGCCGGCAGCCCCACAGGGGGTAACGAGCAGTACTTC
NA	TRBV6-6	NA	TRBJ1-6	CASKVRDNSPLHF	TGTGCCAGCAAGGTCAGGGATAATTCACCCCTCCACTTT
TRBD1	TRBV16	NA	TRBJ1-1	CASSPVGTGNTEAFF	TGTGCCAGCAGCCCCGTGGGGACAGGGAACACTGAAGCTTTCTTT
TRBD2	TRBV29-1	NA	TRBJ2-3	CSVEEGGGLAGGQADTQYF	TGCAGCGTTGAAGAGGGAGGGGGACTAGCGGGGGGGCAGGCAGATACGCAGTATTTT
NA	TRBV19	NA	TRBJ1-2	CASSTPGHPALVGYTF	TGTGCCAGTAGCACACCGGGACATCCCGCTTTAGTGGGCTACACCTTC
NA	TRBV19	NA	TRBJ1-2	CACKQGLHGSNYGYTF	TGTGCCTGCAAGCAGGGTCTACACGGCTCAAACTATGGCTACACCTTC
NA	TRBV2	NA	TRBJ2-7	CASRPGGGGSYEQYF	TGTGCCAGCAGACCCGGAGGGGGGGGTTCCTACGAGCAGTACTTC
TRBD1	TRBV7-2	NA	TRBJ1-1	CASSLAGQVKGEAFF	TGTGCCAGCAGCTTAGCGGGACAGGTCAAAGGGGAAGCTTTCTTT
TRBD2	TRBV11-2	NA	TRBJ2-5	CASSLEASGAGETQYF	TGTGCCAGCAGCTTAGAGGCTAGCGGGGCGGGGGAGACCCAGTACTTC
NA	TRBV28	NA	TRBJ1-4	CASSLTTSNEKLFF	TGTGCCAGCAGTTTGACGACATCTAATGAAAAACTGTTTTTT
NA	TRBV28	NA	TRBJ2-5	CASSLVREETQYF	TGTGCCAGCAGTTTAGTCAGGGAAGAGACCCAGTACTTC
NA	TRBV2	NA	TRBJ2-2	CASSDRVGELFF	TGTGCCAGCAGTGACAGGGTAGGGGAGCTGTTTTTT
TRBD1	TRBV7-8	NA	TRBJ1-6	CASSPPDREASPLHF	TGTGCCAGCAGCCCCCCTGACAGGGAGGCTTCACCCCTCCACTTT
NA	TRBV9	once	TRBJ2-3	CASSVVGSLSTDTQYF	TGTGCCAGCAGCGTAGTAGGTAGCCTTAGCACAGATACGCAGTATTTT
NA	TRBV9	NA	TRBJ2-7	CASSPGENLRSYEQYF	TGTGCCAGCAGCCCTGGGGAGAACCTTCGCTCCTACGAGCAGTACTTC
TRBD1	TRBV6-5	NA	TRBJ1-2	CASSPDRYVYGYTF	TGTGCCAGCAGTCCGGACAGGTACGTCTATGGCTACACCTTC
TRBD2	TRBV9	NA	TRBJ2-3	CASSVGPSGVSDTQYF	TGTGCCAGCAGCGTAGGGCCTAGCGGGGTTTCAGATACGCAGTATTTT
NA	TRBV27	NA	TRBJ2-7	CASSLQGVLSYEQYF	TGTGCCAGCAGTTTACAGGGCGTCCTATCCTACGAGCAGTACTTC
TRBD1	TRBV7-9	NA	TRBJ2-7	CASSDRTGEEYF	TGTGCCAGCAGCGATCGGACAGGGGAAGAGTACTTC
NA	TRBV5-6	NA	TRBJ2-5	CASSFSPWETQYF	TGTGCCAGCAGCTTCAGTCCCTGGGAGACCCAGTACTTC
TRBD1	TRBV6-6	NA	TRBJ1-1	CASSYSRRGPEAFF	TGTGCCAGCAGTTACTCGAGAAGGGGGCCTGAAGCTTTCTTT
TRBD1	TRBV2	NA	TRBJ2-7	CASSVLGQGRGEQYF	TGTGCCAGCAGTGTGTTGGGACAGGGACGCGGCGAGCAGTACTTC
TRBD2	TRBV27	NA	TRBJ2-3	CASSPETPGLGGSDTQYF	TGTGCCAGCAGTCCTGAAACACCGGGACTAGGTGGCTCAGATACGCAGTATTTT
NA	TRBV19	NA	TRBJ2-2	CATTLQGRTTSGELFF	TGTGCCACCACACTTCAGGGCAGGACTACTTCCGGGGAGCTGTTTTTT
TRBD1	TRBV7-2	NA	TRBJ1-2	CASSSGQLDPGYTF	TGTGCCAGCAGCTCGGGACAGCTCGACCCTGGCTACACCTTC
NA	TRBV7-8	NA	TRBJ2-5	CASSSQAILVAAGETQYF	TGTGCCAGCAGCTCGCAAGCTATTCTAGTAGCGGCGGGGGAGACCCAGTACTTC
TRBD1	TRBV28	NA	TRBJ2-7	CASRSRRGTGGGEQYF	TGTGCCAGCAGGAGCCGCAGGGGGACAGGGGGGGGAGAGCAGTACTTC
TRBD1	TRBV6-5	many	TRBJ1-2	CASRKIGTGPEGYTF	TGTGCCAGCAGGAAGATAGGGACAGGGCCGGAAGGCTACACCTTC
TRBD2	TRBV13	NA	TRBJ2-4	CASSPAPGTSFSNIQYF	TGTGCCAGCAGCCCGGCGCCCGGGACTAGTTTTTCAAACATTCAGTACTTC
TRBD1	TRBV6-1	NA	TRBJ2-4	CASSEPEGGTGWLDIQYF	TGTGCCAGCAGTGAGCCAGAAGGCGGGACAGGTTGGTTAGACATTCAGTACTTC
TRBD1	TRBV5-4	NA	TRBJ1-2	CASSPSAGGYGYTF	TGTGCCAGCAGCCCGTCGGCAGGGGGTTATGGCTACACCTTC
NA	TRBV28	once	TRBJ1-3	CASSFPAGTGNTIYF	TGTGCCAGCAGTTTTCCGGCAGGGACTGGAAACACCATATATTTT
NA	TRBV7-8	NA	TRBJ2-7	CASSLAPGQLIYEQYF	TGTGCCAGCAGCTTAGCACCGGGACAACTAATCTACGAGCAGTACTTC
TRBD2	TRBV9	few	TRBJ2-1	CASSARRPLSGGGYNEQFF	TGTGCCAGCAGCGCTCGGAGACCCCTTAGCGGGGGGGGCTACAATGAGCAGTTCTTC
TRBD1	TRBV6-5	NA	TRBJ1-1	CASSYRDRMNTEAFF	TGTGCCAGCAGTTACCGGGACAGGATGAACACTGAAGCTTTCTTT
NA	TRBV29-1	NA	TRBJ2-7	CSVEDRYEQYF	TGCAGCGTTGAAGATCGCTACGAGCAGTACTTC
NA	TRBV29-1	once	TRBJ1-5	CSVRAGGGQHF	TGCAGCGTTCGAGCGGGGGGGGGCCAGCATTTT